The rows below give T cell receptor beta chains drawn from one sample of a study of CD8 T cells in Susac syndrome. TCRdb recomputed calls from the immunoSEQ multiplex PCR reads with MiXCR, one row per CDR3 protein. The profile shows 180,000 or so distinct CDR3 sequences, about 94% of them singletons. Sequenced material: CD4+ T cells from PBMCs. The receptors derive from a human donor in good health. The conserved cysteine and the conserved F or W are not part of the CDR3 here. Some rows have no size entry. The others give once, few or many, or a class for an expanded clone.

size: -; J: TRBJ1-2; V: TRBV30; CDR3: AWSYAGGYT
size: -; J: TRBJ1-6; V: TRBV28; CDR3: ASSYGNNSPLH
size: -; J: TRBJ1-1; V: TRBV11-2; CDR3: ASSLERGMNTEAF
size: -; J: TRBJ1-1; V: TRBV30; CDR3: AWSVGHMNTEAF
size: -; J: TRBJ1-1; V: TRBV28; CDR3: ASSLMDQNTEAF
size: -; J: TRBJ2-1; V: TRBV11-2; CDR3: ASSFLAGGYNEQF
size: -; J: TRBJ2-7; V: TRBV18; CDR3: ASSPTGDNYEQY
size: -; J: TRBJ1-2; V: TRBV29-1; CDR3: SVEEQGVYGYT
size: once; J: TRBJ1-4; V: TRBV6-2/TRBV6-3; CDR3: ASRHYDEKLF
size: -; J: TRBJ1-2; V: TRBV27; CDR3: ASRPTRQPYGYT
size: -; J: TRBJ2-2; V: TRBV3-1; CDR3: ASSRGRTNTGELF
size: -; J: TRBJ1-5; V: TRBV4-1; CDR3: ASSQGRARGAQPQH
size: -; J: TRBJ1-5; V: TRBV20-1; CDR3: SASESNQPQH
size: -; J: TRBJ1-2; V: TRBV5-4; CDR3: ASSLRGLGNYGYT
size: -; J: TRBJ2-1; V: TRBV25-1; CDR3: ASRDRAGLI
size: -; J: TRBJ2-5; V: TRBV20-1; CDR3: SAKSRAGVETQY
size: once; J: TRBJ2-3; V: TRBV9; CDR3: ASSVGGTTDTQY
size: -; J: TRBJ2-3; V: TRBV24-1; CDR3: ATSDFPGINTDTQY
size: -; J: TRBJ2-6; V: TRBV2; CDR3: ASRIDRVGSGANVLT
size: -; J: TRBJ1-1; V: TRBV19; CDR3: ASSSTGVAF
size: -; J: TRBJ2-3; V: TRBV21-1; CDR3: ASSKALQDRGTDTQY
size: -; J: TRBJ2-3; V: TRBV15; CDR3: ATSRGTLAGTDTQY
size: -; J: TRBJ1-1; V: TRBV4-3; CDR3: ASSPTGPGDTEAF
size: -; J: TRBJ2-3; V: TRBV10-3; CDR3: AISESQTSEGDTQY
size: -; J: TRBJ2-3; V: TRBV30; CDR3: AWTRSGGATDTQY
size: -; J: TRBJ2-7; V: TRBV4-3; CDR3: ASSQDLGRTYEQY
size: once; J: TRBJ2-7; V: TRBV25-1; CDR3: ASSGGHATGEQY
size: once; J: TRBJ1-1; V: TRBV12-3/TRBV12-4; CDR3: ASSMDRRTF
size: -; J: TRBJ1-1; V: TRBV3-1; CDR3: ASSLGVGEAF
size: -; J: TRBJ1-2; V: TRBV4-3; CDR3: ASSRQHRTGDTVYGYT
size: -; J: TRBJ1-6; V: TRBV6-2/TRBV6-3; CDR3: ASSRPNSPLH
size: few; J: TRBJ2-7; V: TRBV30; CDR3: AWSGGYEQY
size: -; J: TRBJ2-3; V: TRBV20-1; CDR3: SASPPSTDTQY
size: -; J: TRBJ2-3; V: TRBV2; CDR3: ASSEGPADTQY
size: -; J: TRBJ1-2; V: TRBV7-2; CDR3: ASSIQDYGYT
size: -; J: TRBJ1-1; V: TRBV12-3/TRBV12-4; CDR3: ASSLSLFRKQNTEAF
size: -; J: TRBJ2-7; V: TRBV6-5; CDR3: ASSYSSGPYEQY
size: -; J: TRBJ1-2; V: TRBV5-4; CDR3: ASSLEANNYGYT
size: -; J: TRBJ1-1; V: TRBV3-1; CDR3: ASSRTKNTEAF
size: -; J: TRBJ2-1; V: TRBV5-4; CDR3: ASSLVSGNEQF
size: -; J: TRBJ1-6; V: TRBV15; CDR3: ATSLPNNSPLH
size: -; J: TRBJ2-5; V: TRBV9; CDR3: ASSVDIVKGETQY
size: few; J: TRBJ2-5; V: TRBV6-5; CDR3: ASSYLETQY
size: -; J: TRBJ1-1; V: TRBV5-4; CDR3: ASSLAITGAEAF
size: -; J: TRBJ2-2; V: TRBV2; CDR3: ASSDQRQTGELF
size: -; J: TRBJ2-3; V: TRBV7-2; CDR3: ASSSSGGAATDTQY
size: -; J: TRBJ2-3; V: TRBV3-1; CDR3: ASNAGTLQY
size: -; J: TRBJ2-1; V: TRBV30; CDR3: AWSVYNEQF
size: -; J: TRBJ2-7; V: TRBV27; CDR3: ASGGAGLSYEQY
size: -; J: TRBJ2-1; V: TRBV5-1; CDR3: ASSLDGSWDEQF
size: -; J: TRBJ1-6; V: TRBV19; CDR3: ASNFRSTGSPLH
size: -; J: TRBJ2-3; V: TRBV7-2; CDR3: ASSLSGGAPDTQY
size: few; J: TRBJ2-3; V: TRBV24-1; CDR3: ATSERGTDTQY
size: -; J: TRBJ2-1; V: TRBV14; CDR3: ASSPNTTNWYWVNEQF
size: -; J: TRBJ1-5; V: TRBV6-2/TRBV6-3; CDR3: ASSSDSRNQPQH
size: -; J: TRBJ2-7; V: TRBV9; CDR3: ASSVEGSQGEQY
size: -; J: TRBJ1-1; V: TRBV20-1; CDR3: SARDGGAGTEAF
size: -; J: TRBJ2-6; V: TRBV5-1; CDR3: ASSYRGGTGANVLT